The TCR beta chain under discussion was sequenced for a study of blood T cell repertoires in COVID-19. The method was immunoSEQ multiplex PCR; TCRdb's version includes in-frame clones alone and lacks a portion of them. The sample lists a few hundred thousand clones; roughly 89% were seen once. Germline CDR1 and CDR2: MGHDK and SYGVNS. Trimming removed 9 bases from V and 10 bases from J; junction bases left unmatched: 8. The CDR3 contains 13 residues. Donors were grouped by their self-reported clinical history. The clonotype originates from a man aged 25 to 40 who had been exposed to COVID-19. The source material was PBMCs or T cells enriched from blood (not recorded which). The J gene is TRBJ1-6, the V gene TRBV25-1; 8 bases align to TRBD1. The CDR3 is CASKVTGESPLHF. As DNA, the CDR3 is TGTGCCAGTAAAGTGACAGGGGAGTCACCCCTCCACTTT.